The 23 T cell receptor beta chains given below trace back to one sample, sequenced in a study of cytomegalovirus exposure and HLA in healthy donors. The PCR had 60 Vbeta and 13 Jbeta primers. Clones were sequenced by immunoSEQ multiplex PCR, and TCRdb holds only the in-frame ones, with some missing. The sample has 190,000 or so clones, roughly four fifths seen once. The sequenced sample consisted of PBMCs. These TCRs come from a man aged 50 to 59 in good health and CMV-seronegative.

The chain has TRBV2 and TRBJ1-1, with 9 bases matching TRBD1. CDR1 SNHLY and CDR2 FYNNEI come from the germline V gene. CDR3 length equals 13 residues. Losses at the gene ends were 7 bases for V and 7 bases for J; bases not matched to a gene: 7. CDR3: CASNAGQGGEAFF. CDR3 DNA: TGTGCCAGCAACGCGGGACAGGGAGGTGAAGCTTTCTTT.

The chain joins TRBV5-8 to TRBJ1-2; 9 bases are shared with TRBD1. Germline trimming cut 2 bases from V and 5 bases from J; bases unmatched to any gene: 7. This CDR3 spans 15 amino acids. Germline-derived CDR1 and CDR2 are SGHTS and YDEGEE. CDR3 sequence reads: CASSLSGTGIYGYTF. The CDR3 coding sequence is TGTGCCAGCAGCTTATCCGGGACAGGGATTTATGGCTACACCTTC. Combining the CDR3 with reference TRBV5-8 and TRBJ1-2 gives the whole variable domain EAGVTQSPTHLIKTRGQQATLRCSPISGHTSVYWYQQALGLGLQFLLWYDEGEERNRGNFPPRFSGRQFPNYSSELNVNALELEDSALYLCASSLSGTGIYGYTFGSGTRLTVV.

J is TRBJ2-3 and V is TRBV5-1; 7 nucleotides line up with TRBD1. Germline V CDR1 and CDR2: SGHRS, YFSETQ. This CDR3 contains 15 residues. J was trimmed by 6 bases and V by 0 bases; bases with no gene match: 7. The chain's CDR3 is CASSLEGQKRDTQYF. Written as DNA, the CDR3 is TGCGCCAGCAGCTTGGAGGGACAGAAGAGGGATACGCAGTATTTT.

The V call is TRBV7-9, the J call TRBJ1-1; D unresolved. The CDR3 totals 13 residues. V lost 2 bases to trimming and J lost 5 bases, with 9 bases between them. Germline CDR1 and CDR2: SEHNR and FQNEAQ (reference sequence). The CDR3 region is CASSLKSVTEAFF. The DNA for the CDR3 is TGTGCCAGCAGCTTAAAATCGGTAACTGAAGCTTTCTTT.

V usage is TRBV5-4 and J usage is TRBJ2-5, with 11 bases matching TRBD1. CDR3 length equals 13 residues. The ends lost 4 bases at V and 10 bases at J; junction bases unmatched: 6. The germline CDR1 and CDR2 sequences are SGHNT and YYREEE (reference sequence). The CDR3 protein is CASSRDRGGDQYF. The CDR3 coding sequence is TGTGCCAGCAGCAGGGACAGGGGGGGAGACCAGTACTTC. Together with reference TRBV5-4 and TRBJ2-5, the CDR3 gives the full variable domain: ETGVTQSPTHLIKTRGQQVTLRCSSQSGHNTVSWYQQALGQGPQFIFQYYREEENGRGNFPPRFSGLQFPNYSSELNVNALELDDSALYLCASSRDRGGDQYFGPGTRLLVL.

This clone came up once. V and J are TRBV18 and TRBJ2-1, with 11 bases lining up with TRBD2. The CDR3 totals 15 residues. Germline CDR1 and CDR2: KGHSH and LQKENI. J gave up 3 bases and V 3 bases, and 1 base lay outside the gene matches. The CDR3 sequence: CASSPTSGVYNEQFF. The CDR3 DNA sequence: TGTGCCAGCTCACCGACTAGCGGGGTCTACAATGAGCAGTTCTTC.

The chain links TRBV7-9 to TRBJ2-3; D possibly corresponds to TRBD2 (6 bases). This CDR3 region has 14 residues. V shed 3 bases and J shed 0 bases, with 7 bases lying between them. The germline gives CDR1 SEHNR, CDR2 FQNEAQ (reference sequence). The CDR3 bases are TGTGCCAGCAGCTTTACTAGCAGCACAGATACGCAGTATTTT. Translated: CASSFTSSTDTQYF.

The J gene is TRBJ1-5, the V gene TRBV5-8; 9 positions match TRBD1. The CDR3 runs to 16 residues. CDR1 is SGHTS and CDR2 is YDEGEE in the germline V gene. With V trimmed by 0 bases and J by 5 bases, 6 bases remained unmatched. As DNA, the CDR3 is TGTGCCAGCAGCTTGGCGAACAGGGGGCTGTATCAGCCCCAGCATTTT. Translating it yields CASSLANRGLYQPQHF.

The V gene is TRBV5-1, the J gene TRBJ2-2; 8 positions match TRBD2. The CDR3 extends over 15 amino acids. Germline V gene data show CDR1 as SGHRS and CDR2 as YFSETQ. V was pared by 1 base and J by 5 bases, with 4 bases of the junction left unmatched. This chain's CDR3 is CASSLWAGGTGELFF. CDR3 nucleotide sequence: TGCGCCAGCAGCTTGTGGGCGGGAGGAACCGGGGAGCTGTTTTTT. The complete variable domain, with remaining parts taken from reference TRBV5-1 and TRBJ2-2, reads KAGVTQTPRYLIKTRGQQVTLSCSPISGHRSVSWYQQTPGQGLQFLFEYFSETQRNKGNFPGRFSGRQFSNSRSEMNVSTLELGDSALYLCASSLWAGGTGELFFGEGSRLTVL.

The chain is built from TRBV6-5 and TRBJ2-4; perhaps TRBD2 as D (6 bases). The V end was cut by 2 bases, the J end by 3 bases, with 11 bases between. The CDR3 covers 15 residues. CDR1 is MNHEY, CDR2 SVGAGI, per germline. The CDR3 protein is CASSYGGIGKNIQYF. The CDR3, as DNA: TGTGCCAGCAGTTACGGGGGGATTGGCAAAAACATTCAGTACTTC.

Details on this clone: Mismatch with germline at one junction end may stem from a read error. The DNA of the CDR3 is TGTTCCAGCAGCTTAGCGGCCGTCTACAATGAGCAGTTCTTC. It encodes CSSSLAAVYNEQFF. The V call is TRBV7-9, the J call TRBJ2-1; possibly TRBD2 for D (6 bases). The CDR3 sequence is 14 residues long. Germline CDR1 and CDR2: SEHNR and FQNEAQ (reference sequence).

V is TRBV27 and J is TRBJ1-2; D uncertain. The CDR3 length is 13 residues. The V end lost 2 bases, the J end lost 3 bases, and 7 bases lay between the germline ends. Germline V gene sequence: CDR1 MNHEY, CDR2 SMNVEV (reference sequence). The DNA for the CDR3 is TGTGCCAGCAGTTTAACCGGGGACTATGGCTACACCTTC. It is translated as CASSLTGDYGYTF.

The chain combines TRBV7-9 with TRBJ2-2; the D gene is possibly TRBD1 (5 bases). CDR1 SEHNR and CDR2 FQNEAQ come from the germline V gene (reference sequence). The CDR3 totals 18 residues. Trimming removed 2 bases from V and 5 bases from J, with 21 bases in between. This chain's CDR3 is CASSLRTPTKHRTGELFF. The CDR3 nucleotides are TGTGCCAGCAGCTTAAGGACACCGACAAAACACAGAACCGGGGAGCTGTTTTTT.

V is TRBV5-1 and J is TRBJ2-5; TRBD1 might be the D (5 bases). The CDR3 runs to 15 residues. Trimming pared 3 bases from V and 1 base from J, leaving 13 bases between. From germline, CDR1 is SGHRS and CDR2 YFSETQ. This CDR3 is CASSYGSDSQETQYF. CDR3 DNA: TGCGCCAGCAGCTACGGAAGCGACAGCCAAGAGACCCAGTACTTC.

CDR3 loop: CASSLRGGRIRNQPQHF. The CDR3 DNA reads TGTGCCAGCAGTTTACGCGGGGGTCGAATTCGCAATCAGCCCCAGCATTTT. The V call is TRBV27, the J call TRBJ1-5; a possible D gene is TRBD1 (5 bases). Trimming stripped 2 bases from V and 2 bases from J, with 16 bases between. Per germline, CDR1 MNHEY and CDR2 SMNVEV (reference sequence). The CDR3 spans 17 residues.

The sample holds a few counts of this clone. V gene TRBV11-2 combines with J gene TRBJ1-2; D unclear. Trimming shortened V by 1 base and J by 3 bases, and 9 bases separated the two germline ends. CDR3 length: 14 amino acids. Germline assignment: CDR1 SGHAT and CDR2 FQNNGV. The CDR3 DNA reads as TGTGCCAGCAGCTTAGGGTTCGACTACTATGGCTACACCTTC. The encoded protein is CASSLGFDYYGYTF.

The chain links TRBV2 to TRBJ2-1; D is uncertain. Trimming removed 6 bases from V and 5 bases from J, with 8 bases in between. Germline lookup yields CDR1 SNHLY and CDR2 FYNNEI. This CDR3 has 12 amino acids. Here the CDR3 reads CASRGDDNEQFF. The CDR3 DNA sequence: TGTGCCAGCAGGGGCGACGACAATGAGCAGTTCTTC.

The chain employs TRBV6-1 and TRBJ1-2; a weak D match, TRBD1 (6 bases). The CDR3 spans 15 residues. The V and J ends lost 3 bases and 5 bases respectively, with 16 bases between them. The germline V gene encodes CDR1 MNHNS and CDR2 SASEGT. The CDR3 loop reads CASSEVVRGTYGYTF. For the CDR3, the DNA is TGTGCCAGCAGTGAGGTCGTCAGGGGAACGTATGGCTACACCTTC.

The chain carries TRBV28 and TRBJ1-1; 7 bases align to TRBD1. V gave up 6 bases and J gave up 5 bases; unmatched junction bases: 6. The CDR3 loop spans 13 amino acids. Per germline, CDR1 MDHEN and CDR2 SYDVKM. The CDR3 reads CASSVDRDTEAFF. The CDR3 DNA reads TGTGCCAGCAGCGTCGACAGGGATACTGAAGCTTTCTTT. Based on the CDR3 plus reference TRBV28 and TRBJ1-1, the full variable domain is DVKVTQSSRYLVKRTGEKVFLECVQDMDHENMFWYRQDPGLGLRLIYFSYDVKMKEKGDIPEGYSVSREKKERFSLILESASTNQTSMYLCASSVDRDTEAFFGQGTRLTVV.

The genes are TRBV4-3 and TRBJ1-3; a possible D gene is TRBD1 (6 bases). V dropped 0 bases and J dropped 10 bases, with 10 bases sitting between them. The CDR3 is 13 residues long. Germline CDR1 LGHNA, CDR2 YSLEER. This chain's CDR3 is CASSQEGGATIYF. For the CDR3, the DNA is TGCGCCAGCAGCCAAGAGGGGGGGGCGACCATATATTTT.

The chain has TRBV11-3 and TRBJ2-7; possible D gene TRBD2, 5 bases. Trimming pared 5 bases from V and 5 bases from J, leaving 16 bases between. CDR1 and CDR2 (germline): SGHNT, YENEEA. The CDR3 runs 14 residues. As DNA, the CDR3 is TGTGCCAGCAGCGTCCCGACTATCTTCCACGAGCAGTACTTC. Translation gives CASSVPTIFHEQYF.

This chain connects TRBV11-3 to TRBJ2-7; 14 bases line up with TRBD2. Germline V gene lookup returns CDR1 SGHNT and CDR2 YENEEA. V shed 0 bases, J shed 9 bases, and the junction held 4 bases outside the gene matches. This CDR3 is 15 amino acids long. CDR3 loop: CASSLEGLAGEVQYF. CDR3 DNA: TGTGCCAGCAGCTTAGAGGGACTAGCGGGAGAGGTGCAGTACTTC.

The CDR3 sequence is CASSLVTSGRGNEQFF. The CDR3 nucleotides read TGCGCCAGCAGCTTGGTTACTAGCGGGAGGGGCAATGAGCAGTTCTTC. V gene TRBV5-1 combines with J gene TRBJ2-1; TRBD2 matches at 13 bases. The CDR3 contains 16 residues. The J segment lost 6 bases and the V segment lost 0 bases, leaving 3 bases of the junction unmatched. Germline V gives CDR1 SGHRS, CDR2 YFSETQ.